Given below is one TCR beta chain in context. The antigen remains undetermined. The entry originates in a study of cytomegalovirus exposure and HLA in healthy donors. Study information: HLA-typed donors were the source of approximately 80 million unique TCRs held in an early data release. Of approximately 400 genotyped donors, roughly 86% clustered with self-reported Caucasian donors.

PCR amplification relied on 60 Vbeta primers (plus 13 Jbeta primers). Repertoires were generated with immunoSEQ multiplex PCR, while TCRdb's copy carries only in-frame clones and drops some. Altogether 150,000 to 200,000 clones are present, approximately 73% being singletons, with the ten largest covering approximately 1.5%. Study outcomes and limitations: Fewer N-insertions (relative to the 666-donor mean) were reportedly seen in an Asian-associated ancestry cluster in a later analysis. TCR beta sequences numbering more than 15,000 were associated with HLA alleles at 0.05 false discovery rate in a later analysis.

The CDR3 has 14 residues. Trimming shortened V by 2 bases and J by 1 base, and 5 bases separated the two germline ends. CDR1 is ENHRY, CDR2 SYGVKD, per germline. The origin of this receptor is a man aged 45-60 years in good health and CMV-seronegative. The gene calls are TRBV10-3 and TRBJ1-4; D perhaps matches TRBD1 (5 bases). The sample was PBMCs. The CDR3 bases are TGTGCCATCAGTGAGAGGGGAACTAATGAAAAACTGTTTTTT. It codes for CAISERGTNEKLFF.